Here is one TCR beta chain with its context. Its antigen is still unknown. These data belong to a study of cytomegalovirus exposure and HLA in healthy donors. On the study more broadly: About 180 million T cells yielded approximately 110 million unique TCR beta sequences in earlier analysis. Study-level findings and limits: Relative to equally common others, HLA-associated TCR beta chains showed greater clonal expansion in a later analysis. The authors excluded some V segments, including TRBV6-2 and TRBV6-3, as indistinguishable. Accounts indicate the classifier identified cytomegalovirus status with strong specificity and sensitivity.

The primer mix had 60 Vbeta and 13 Jbeta primers. Here immunoSEQ multiplex PCR was the method, and the copy in TCRdb shows in-frame clones only, minus some. The table lists about 110,000 clones, less than 80% of them singletons. V lost 6 bases and J lost 2, with 11 bases in between. The CDR3 runs 13 residues. Looked up from germline, CDR1 is SGHDT and CDR2 is YYEEEE. Sample: PBMCs. The clonotype originates from a young man in good health and CMV-seropositive. The chain couples TRBV5-6 to TRBJ1-2; D is unresolved. CDR3 DNA: TGTGCCAGCAACTCGGTGGTGAACTATGGCTACACCTTC. It translates to CASNSVVNYGYTF.